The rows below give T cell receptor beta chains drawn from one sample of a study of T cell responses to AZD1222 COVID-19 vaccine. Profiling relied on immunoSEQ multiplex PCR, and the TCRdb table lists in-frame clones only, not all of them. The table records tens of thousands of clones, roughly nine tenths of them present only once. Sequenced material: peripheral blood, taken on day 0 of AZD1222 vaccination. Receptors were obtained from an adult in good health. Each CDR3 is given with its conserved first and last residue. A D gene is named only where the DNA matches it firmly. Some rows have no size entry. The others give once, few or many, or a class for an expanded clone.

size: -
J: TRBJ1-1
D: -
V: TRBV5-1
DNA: TGCGCCAGCGGCGCAGTGGAAGGGACTGAAGCTTTCTTT
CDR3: CASGAVEGTEAFF

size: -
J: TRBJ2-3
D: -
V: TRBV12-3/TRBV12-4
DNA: TGTGCCAGCAGCGGACAACATACGCAGTATTTT
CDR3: CASSGQHTQYF

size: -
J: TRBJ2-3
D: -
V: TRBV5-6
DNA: TGTGCCAGCGGGGACTTTATAAGGGGGCGCCGCACAGATACGCAGTATTTT
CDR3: CASGDFIRGRRTDTQYF

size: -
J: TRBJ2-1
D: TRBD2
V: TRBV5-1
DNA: TGCGCCAGCAGCTTGCTAGCGGGAGCTCCCTACAATGAGCAGTTCTTC
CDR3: CASSLLAGAPYNEQFF

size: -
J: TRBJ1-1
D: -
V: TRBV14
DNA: TGTGCCAGCAGCCAAGGGGGGCCTTTACGGGCTGAAGCTTTCTTT
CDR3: CASSQGGPLRAEAFF

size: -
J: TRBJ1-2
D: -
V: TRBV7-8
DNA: TGTGCCAGCAGCCCAAGGCTGCGCTATGGCTACACCTTC
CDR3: CASSPRLRYGYTF

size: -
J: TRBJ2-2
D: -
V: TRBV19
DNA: TGTGCCAGTATGGTTTTCGGTACCGGGGAGCTGTTTTTT
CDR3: CASMVFGTGELFF

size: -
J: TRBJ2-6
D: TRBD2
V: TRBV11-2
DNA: TGTGCCAGCAGCTTAATGGGGGAGGGCAACGTCCTGACTTTC
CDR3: CASSLMGEGNVLTF

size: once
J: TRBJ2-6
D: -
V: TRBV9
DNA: TGTGCCAGCTCACAACTATCTGGGGCCAACGTCCTGACTTTC
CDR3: CASSQLSGANVLTF

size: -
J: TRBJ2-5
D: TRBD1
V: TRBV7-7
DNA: TGTGCTAGCAGCCTCGGGACAGGTTCAACTCAAGAGACCCAGTACTTC
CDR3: CASSLGTGSTQETQYF

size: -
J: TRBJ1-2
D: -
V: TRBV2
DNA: TGTGCCAGCAGGGACACTAACTATGGCTACACCTTC
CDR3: CASRDTNYGYTF

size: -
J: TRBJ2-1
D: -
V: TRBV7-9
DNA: TGTGCCAGCAGCTTAGGTCTAGCGAGAGCAGGTGAGCAGTTCTTC
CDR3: CASSLGLARAGEQFF

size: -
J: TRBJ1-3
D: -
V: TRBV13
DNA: TGTGCCAGCAGTGACAGAGTCTCTGGAAACACCATATATTTT
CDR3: CASSDRVSGNTIYF

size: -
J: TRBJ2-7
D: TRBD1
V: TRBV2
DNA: TGTGCCAGCAGTGCGACAGGGTTAGCGTACGAGCAGTACTTC
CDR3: CASSATGLAYEQYF

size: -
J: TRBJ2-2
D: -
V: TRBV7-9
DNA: TGTGCCAGCAGCTCGGTATCCGGGGCGAACACCGGGGAGCTGTTTTTT
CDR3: CASSSVSGANTGELFF

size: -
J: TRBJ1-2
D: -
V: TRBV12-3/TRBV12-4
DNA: TGTGCCAGCAGTTTGCGGGGGTTTAATGGCTACACCTTC
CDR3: CASSLRGFNGYTF

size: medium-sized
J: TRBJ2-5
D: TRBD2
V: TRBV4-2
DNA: TGTGCCAGCAGCCAAGATCGGGGGGGCCAAGAGACCCAGTACTTC
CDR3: CASSQDRGGQETQYF

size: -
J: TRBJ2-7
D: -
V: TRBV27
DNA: TGTGCCAGCAGTTTGGCAGGGCGAGAGCAGTACTTC
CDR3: CASSLAGREQYF

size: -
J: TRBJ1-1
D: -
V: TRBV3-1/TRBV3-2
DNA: TGTGCCAGCAGCCAAGTTTCGGCACTGAACACTGAAGCTTTCTTT
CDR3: CASSQVSALNTEAFF

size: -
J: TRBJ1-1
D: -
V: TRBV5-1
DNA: TGCGCCAGCAGCTTGTTAACGAACACTGAAGCTTTCTTT
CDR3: CASSLLTNTEAFF

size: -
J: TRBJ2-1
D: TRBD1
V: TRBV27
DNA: TGTGCCAGCAGGAGAGACAGGGTCTTTAATGAGCAGTTCTTC
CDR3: CASRRDRVFNEQFF

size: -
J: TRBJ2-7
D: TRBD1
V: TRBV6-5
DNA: TGTGCCAGCACAGTCGCCGGGACAGGGTCCTACGAGCAGTACTTC
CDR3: CASTVAGTGSYEQYF

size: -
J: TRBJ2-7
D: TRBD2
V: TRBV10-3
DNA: TGTGCCATCAGTGGGGGGGGGAATGCAGATCGGTACTTC
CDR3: CAISGGGNADRYF

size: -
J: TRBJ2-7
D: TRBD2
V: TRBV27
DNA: TGTGCCAGCAGTCTCGCTGGGGGCTCTAGCGGGGGCCCCAGTTACGAGCAGTACTTC
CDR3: CASSLAGGSSGGPSYEQYF

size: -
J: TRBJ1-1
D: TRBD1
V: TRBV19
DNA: TGTGCCAGTAGTGGTAGGGGGCCGAACACTGAAGCTTTCTTT
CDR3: CASSGRGPNTEAFF

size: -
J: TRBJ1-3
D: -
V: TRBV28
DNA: TGTGCCAGCAGTTTCCGCGGGGCGGGTGAAAACACCATATATTTT
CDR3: CASSFRGAGENTIYF

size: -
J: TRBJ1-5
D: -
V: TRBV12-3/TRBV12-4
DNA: TGTGCCAGCAGTTTAAGTCGTCAGCCCCAGCATTTT
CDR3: CASSLSRQPQHF

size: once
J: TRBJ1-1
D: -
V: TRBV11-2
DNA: TGTGCCAGCAGCTTAGTGCCGACAGTTGCGGCTTTCTTT
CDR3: CASSLVPTVAAFF

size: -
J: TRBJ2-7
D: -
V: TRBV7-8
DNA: TGTGCCAGCAGCTTGGGACACCCCCATGGCGAGCAGTACTTC
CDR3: CASSLGHPHGEQYF

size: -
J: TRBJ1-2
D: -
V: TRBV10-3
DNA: TGTGCCATCAAAGAGAAGAATAACTATGGCTACACCTTC
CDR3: CAIKEKNNYGYTF

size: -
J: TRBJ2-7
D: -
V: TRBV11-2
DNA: TGTGCCAGCAGCGCGCCGGGACTCCGACTCTACGAGCAGTACTTC
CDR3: CASSAPGLRLYEQYF

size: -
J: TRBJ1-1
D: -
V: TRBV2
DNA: TGTGCCAGCAGTGAAGAGGATAGCACTGAAGCTTTCTTT
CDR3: CASSEEDSTEAFF

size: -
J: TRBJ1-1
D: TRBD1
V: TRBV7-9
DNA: TGTGCCAGCAGCGGACGGACAGGGGGCACTGAAGCTTTCTTT
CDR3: CASSGRTGGTEAFF

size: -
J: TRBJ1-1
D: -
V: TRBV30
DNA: TGTGCCTGGAGTGTCTACAGGGTCAGTCCTGAAGCTTTCTTT
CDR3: CAWSVYRVSPEAFF

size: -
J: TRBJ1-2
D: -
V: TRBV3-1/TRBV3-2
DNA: TGTGCCAGCAGACATCTCGGACGGACTCAGCTTGGGGGCTACACCTTC
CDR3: CASRHLGRTQLGGYTF

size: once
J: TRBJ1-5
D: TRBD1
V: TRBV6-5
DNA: TGTGCCAGCAGTATGTATACAGGGGACCAGCCCCAGCATTTT
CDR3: CASSMYTGDQPQHF

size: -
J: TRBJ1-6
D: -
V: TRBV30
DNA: TGTGCCTGGAGTTCGAACTCCTATAATTCACCCCTCCACTTT
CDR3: CAWSSNSYNSPLHF

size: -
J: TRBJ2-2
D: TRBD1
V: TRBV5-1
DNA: TGCGCCAGCAGCTTGGGTAGGGGACAGTTCACCGGGGAGCTGTTTTTT
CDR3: CASSLGRGQFTGELFF

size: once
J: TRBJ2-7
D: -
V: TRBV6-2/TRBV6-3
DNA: TGTGCCAGCAGTGGGGGCGGGTACGAGCAGTACTTC
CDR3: CASSGGGYEQYF